Listed below are T cell receptor beta chains from one sample, sequenced in a study of blood T cell repertoires in COVID-19. Profiling relied on immunoSEQ multiplex PCR, and the TCRdb table lists in-frame clones only, not all of them. Of around 190,000 clones detected, around 80% appear once; the ten largest clones hold 9.5% to 15%. Sequencing used peripheral blood. These receptors all come from a woman aged 45 to 65 with acute or convalescent COVID-19. The CDR3 runs from the conserved cysteine through the conserved F or W. The D gene is left open where the match is weak. Only part of the rows carry a size: once, few, many, or a class if the clone is expanded.

D gene,clone size,V gene,J gene,CDR3 protein,CDR3 DNA
TRBD2,-,TRBV7-2,TRBJ2-2,CASSLQPGLAGANTGELFF,TGTGCCAGCAGCTTACAACCGGGACTAGCGGGAGCGAACACCGGGGAGCTGTTTTTT
-,-,TRBV6-6,TRBJ2-2,CASSNPAAGRAGELFF,TGTGCCAGCAGTAACCCGGCGGCGGGGCGCGCCGGGGAGCTGTTTTTT
-,-,TRBV27,TRBJ2-1,CASSSSSGLYNEQFF,TGTGCCAGCAGTTCCAGTTCGGGACTTTACAATGAGCAGTTCTTC
-,-,TRBV28,TRBJ1-5,CASSLLTGARRVGNQPQHF,TGTGCCAGCAGTTTATTAACCGGAGCGCGCCGGGTGGGCAATCAGCCCCAGCATTTT
-,-,TRBV11-2,TRBJ2-1,CASSLAGVNEQFF,TGTGCCAGCAGCTTAGCGGGGGTCAATGAGCAGTTCTTC
-,few,TRBV27,TRBJ2-1,CASSLLDSYNEQFF,TGTGCCAGCAGTTTACTAGACTCCTACAATGAGCAGTTCTTC
TRBD2,-,TRBV10-3,TRBJ2-3,CAISLLAGEGTDTQYF,TGTGCCATCAGTCTACTAGCGGGGGAGGGCACAGATACGCAGTATTTT
-,-,TRBV9,TRBJ1-1,CASSQLPLNTEAFF,TGTGCCAGCAGCCAGTTACCGTTGAACACTGAAGCTTTCTTT
-,-,TRBV6-6,TRBJ1-2,CASSYNRDFNYGYTF,TGTGCCAGCAGTTATAATAGGGACTTTAACTATGGCTACACCTTC
-,-,TRBV19,TRBJ1-3,CASSITGSRSGNTIYF,TGTGCCAGTAGTATAACAGGCAGCCGCTCTGGAAACACCATATATTTT
-,-,TRBV12-5,TRBJ1-1,CASYSMNTEAFF,TGTGCTAGCTACAGTATGAACACTGAAGCTTTCTTT
-,-,TRBV11-2,TRBJ1-1,CASSSRGLNTEAFF,TGTGCCAGCAGCTCTCGAGGGTTGAACACTGAAGCTTTCTTT
-,-,TRBV6-5,TRBJ1-3,CASSYSRGSSGNTIYF,TGTGCCAGCAGTTACTCAAGGGGGAGCTCTGGAAACACCATATATTTT
-,-,TRBV18,TRBJ1-4,CASSPQGTNEKLFF,TGTGCCAGCTCACCGCAGGGGACTAATGAAAAACTGTTTTTT
-,-,TRBV6-5,TRBJ2-7,CAGSGEYSYEQYF,TGTGCCGGTTCCGGGGAATACTCCTACGAGCAGTACTTC
-,-,TRBV28,TRBJ2-7,CASSLGGAVGYEQYF,TGTGCCAGCAGTTTGGGGGGGGCGGTAGGGTACGAGCAGTACTTC
-,-,TRBV12-3/TRBV12-4,TRBJ2-7,CASTDNSYEQYF,TGTGCCAGCACCGACAACTCCTACGAGCAGTACTTC
TRBD1,-,TRBV7-2,TRBJ1-2,CASSYRDREIYGYTF,TGTGCCAGCAGCTACCGGGACAGGGAGATCTATGGCTACACCTTC
-,once,TRBV11-2,TRBJ2-1,CASSLVRSASYNEQFF,TGTGCCAGCAGCTTGGTGAGAAGCGCTTCCTACAATGAGCAGTTCTTC
-,-,TRBV6-5,TRBJ2-7,CASSGIAYEQYF,TGTGCCAGCAGCGGGATAGCCTACGAGCAGTACTTC
-,-,TRBV7-7,TRBJ2-7,CASSLALGGREQYF,TGTGCCAGCAGCTTAGCGCTGGGGGGACGGGAGCAGTACTTC
-,-,TRBV3-1/TRBV3-2,TRBJ1-3,CASSQPLGQRNTIYF,TGTGCCAGCAGCCAACCTTTGGGGCAGAGAAACACCATATATTTT
TRBD1,-,TRBV10-1,TRBJ2-7,CASSPGQGLSYEQYF,TGCGCCAGCAGTCCCGGACAGGGCCTCTCCTACGAGCAGTACTTC
-,-,TRBV7-2,TRBJ2-6,CASSRVSGANVLTF,TGTGCCAGCAGCCGGGTCTCTGGGGCCAACGTCCTGACTTTC
-,-,TRBV27,TRBJ1-1,CASSSPRQGNTEAFF,TGTGCCAGCAGTTCCCCCCGCCAGGGGAACACTGAAGCTTTCTTT
TRBD1,-,TRBV27,TRBJ1-6,CASSGDRGKGNSPLHF,TGTGCCAGCAGTGGGGACAGGGGGAAGGGTAATTCACCCCTCCACTTT
-,-,TRBV18,TRBJ1-6,CASSPPRQAENSPLHF,TGTGCCAGCTCACCACCGAGACAGGCGGAAAATTCACCCCTCCACTTT
TRBD2,-,TRBV29-1,TRBJ2-7,CSALKGTSGSEQYF,TGCAGCGCCCTAAAGGGGACTAGCGGTAGTGAGCAGTACTTC
TRBD1,-,TRBV6-5,TRBJ1-3,CASRQTGGLGNTIYF,TGTGCCAGCAGACAAACAGGGGGCCTCGGAAACACCATATATTTT
TRBD2,-,TRBV28,TRBJ2-7,CASSPGGAYEQYF,TGTGCCAGCAGTCCGGGGGGGGCCTACGAGCAGTACTTC
TRBD1,-,TRBV29-1,TRBJ1-1,CSVVTGGGGTEAFF,TGCAGCGTCGTGACAGGGGGCGGCGGCACTGAAGCTTTCTTT